The subject of this entry is one T cell receptor beta chain. J gave up 2 bases and V 6 bases, and 4 bases lay outside the gene matches. This CDR3 comprises 14 residues. Germline CDR1 reads SQVTM; CDR2 reads ANQGSEA. The data were produced by immunoSEQ multiplex PCR, yet TCRdb's version contains in-frame clones alone and is incomplete. The sample consists of approximately 300,000 clones, 70% to 90% of them appearing once. These data originate in a study of blood T cell repertoires in COVID-19. Study context: The United States, Italy and Spain supplied acute and convalescent COVID-19 samples.

Participants, about 18 to 95 years old, spanned some 23 US areas. Clinical histories supplied by participants themselves formed the basis of cohort assignment. In Cohort 3, a recovered donor had either two negative PCRs, clearance, or symptom resolution. The V call is TRBV29-1, the J call TRBJ2-2; 9 bases are a match to TRBD1. The sample was PBMCs or T cells enriched from blood (not recorded which). The sequence derives from a woman between 25 and 40 years old who had recovered from COVID-19. The CDR3 loop is CSVGQGPNTGELFF. The CDR3 nucleotides read TGCAGCGTCGGACAGGGGCCCAACACCGGGGAGCTGTTTTTT.